This entry lists 4 T cell receptor beta chains sequenced from one sample in a study of blood T cells in healthy people across ages. PCR was performed a second time for roughly 7 to 11 cycles using a sample-barcoded 5' primer and a J-beta primer mix. TCRdb re-called the 5' RACE reads with MiXCR, one entry per CDR3 protein. Altogether roughly 1,500,000 distinct CDR3 sequences are present, 30% to 35% being singletons, with the ten largest covering about 11%. The sequencing sample was made of blood. All receptors derive from a woman aged 25 to 39 in good health.

This clonotype has a single count. The chain uses TRBV10-2 and TRBJ2-7; weak D call: TRBD2 (5 bases). The germline V gene has CDR1 WSHSY and CDR2 SAAADI. This CDR3 contains 15 residues. Trimming took off 1 base at V and 2 bases at J, with 12 bases between the two ends. The CDR3 DNA reads TGCGCCAGCAGTGAGTTTGGCTGGAGGCCCTACGAGCAGTACTTC. Translated, it gives CASSEFGWRPYEQYF.

The V call is TRBV5-6, the J call TRBJ2-4, with 8 nucleotides matching TRBD1. Trimming removed 1 base from V and 1 base from J; junction bases left unmatched: 19. The CDR3 length is 21 residues. CDR1 and CDR2 (germline): SGHDT, YYEEEE. CDR3 sequence: CASSLRFHPGGPGSAKNIQYF. In DNA, the CDR3 is TGTGCCAGCAGCTTGCGATTCCATCCAGGGGGCCCGGGGAGTGCCAAAAACATTCAGTACTTC.

The rearrangement uses TRBV10-3 and TRBJ1-1; D call uncertain. The CDR3 length is 14 residues. V was pared by 0 bases and J by 0 bases, with 5 bases between. Germline V gene sequence: CDR1 ENHRY, CDR2 SYGVKD. CDR3 DNA sequence: TGTGCCATCAGTGAGTCTGGGGTGAACACTGAAGCTTTCTTT. Amino acids: CAISESGVNTEAFF.

The chain recombines TRBV11-3 with TRBJ2-1; D is uncertain. The CDR3 sequence is 12 residues long. The germline CDR1 and CDR2 sequences are SGHNT and YENEEA. Deletions cut 5 bases from V and 6 bases from J, with 8 bases between. DNA of the CDR3: TGTGCCAGCAGCAAGAAGGGCAATGAGCAGTTCTTC. This gives the protein CASSKKGNEQFF.